The 11 T cell receptor beta chains in this list originate from one sample, sequenced in a study of identical twins. TCRdb re-analysed the 5' RACE reads in MiXCR, keeping a single row per CDR3 protein. The table lists about 240,000 distinct CDR3 sequences, roughly 13% of them singletons. These data were also filed under a second study, of yellow fever vaccine responses in identical twins.

Specimen: memory (CD45RO+) T cells sorted from blood. Receptors originate from a woman aged 18 to 35 in good health.

This chain links TRBV30 with TRBJ1-2; D gene ambiguous. The germline V gene encodes CDR1 GTSNPN and CDR2 SVGIG (reference sequence). Trimming shortened V by 2 bases and J by 8 bases, and 9 bases separated the two germline ends. The CDR3 is 11 amino acids. CDR3 sequence: CAWSLASGYTF. The CDR3 region has the DNA TGTGCCTGGAGTTTAGCGTCCGGCTACACCTTC.

This clonotype turned up a few times. In DNA form, the CDR3 reads TGCGCCAGCAGCTTATTCTATAGCTCCTACGAGCAGTACTTC. This gives the protein CASSLFYSSYEQYF. V is TRBV5-1 and J is TRBJ2-7; the D is unclear. This CDR3 has 14 amino acids. Germline CDR1 SGHRS, CDR2 YFSETQ. Trimming left V 2 bases short and J 0 bases short, with 9 bases between.

This CDR3 is CSARLLAEPTDTQYF. The CDR3 DNA sequence: TGCAGTGCTAGATTACTAGCGGAACCCACAGATACGCAGTATTTT. This chain links TRBV20-1 with TRBJ2-3; 8 bases agree with TRBD2. The CDR3 runs to 15 residues. V trimming: 2 bases; J trimming: 2 bases; junction bases outside the gene matches: 6. Germline CDR1 reads DFQATT; CDR2 reads SNEGSKA (reference sequence).

The table lists this clonotype with many counts. The CDR3 region is CASSEQTGEGHNEQFF. In DNA, the CDR3 is TGTGCCAGCAGTGAACAAACAGGGGAGGGGCACAATGAGCAGTTCTTC. The chain carries TRBV6-4 and TRBJ2-1; either TRBD1 or TRBD2 may fit D (7 bases each). This CDR3 is built from 16 residues. V shed 3 bases and J shed 5 bases, with 17 bases lying between them. Per germline, CDR1 MRHNA and CDR2 SNTAGT.

In this sample, this clonotype turned up a few times. The rearrangement uses TRBV5-1 and TRBJ1-4; no firm D call. The CDR3 is 14 residues long. Germline V gene lookup returns CDR1 SGHRS and CDR2 YFSETQ. Between the trimmed V and J ends, which lost 0 bases and 5 bases, there was a span of 8 bases. CDR3 DNA sequence: TGCGCCAGCAGCTTGGCCGTGGGGAATGAAAAACTGTTTTTT. Protein sequence: CASSLAVGNEKLFF. Complete variable domain (other parts from reference TRBV5-1 and TRBJ1-4): KAGVTQTPRYLIKTRGQQVTLSCSPISGHRSVSWYQQTPGQGLQFLFEYFSETQRNKGNFPGRFSGRQFSNSRSEMNVSTLELGDSALYLCASSLAVGNEKLFFGSGTQLSVL.

The chain uses TRBV10-3 and TRBJ1-6; no clear D gene. There are 17 residues in the CDR3. Germline V gene lookup returns CDR1 ENHRY and CDR2 SYGVKD. The V end was cut by 10 bases, the J end by 0 bases, with 19 bases between. CDR3 protein: CASRTGLLSSYNSPLHF. CDR3 DNA sequence: TGTGCCAGCAGGACTGGACTCCTGAGCTCCTATAATTCACCCCTCCACTTT.

This clonotype was detected once. The CDR3 sequence is CASRTPDLGSHEQYF. CDR3 DNA sequence: TGCGCCAGCAGGACCCCAGATTTGGGTTCCCACGAGCAGTACTTC. The rearrangement links TRBV5-1 to TRBJ2-7; unclear D gene. In germline, CDR1 is SGHRS, CDR2 YFSETQ. With 5 bases removed from V and 5 bases from J, the gap between germline ends came to 20 bases. The CDR3 has 15 amino acids.

The V call is TRBV20-1, the J call TRBJ2-3; D call uncertain. Looked up from germline, CDR1 is DFQATT and CDR2 is SNEGSKA (reference sequence). Trimming cost V 5 bases and J 1 base, with 10 bases left between them. CDR3 size: 13 residues. The CDR3 DNA is TGCAGTGCTGCAAAGCCGGGCACAGATACGCAGTATTTT. Translating it yields CSAAKPGTDTQYF.

This clonotype was counted only a few times. This chain links TRBV7-2 with TRBJ1-1; possibly TRBD1 for D (5 bases). Trimming stripped 3 bases from V and 10 bases from J, with 12 bases between. Germline values: CDR1 SGHTA, CDR2 FQGNSA. The CDR3 length is 12 residues. The CDR3 nucleotides are TGTGCCAGCAGCTTCATGTTAAGGGGAGCTTTCTTT. It is translated as CASSFMLRGAFF.

In this sample, this clonotype turned up a few times. The J gene is TRBJ2-7, the V gene TRBV27; the D gene is possibly TRBD2 (6 bases). Looked up from germline, CDR1 is MNHEY and CDR2 is SMNVEV (reference sequence). The CDR3 extends over 13 amino acids. V lost 6 bases, J lost 4 bases, and 13 bases lay in between. The CDR3 region is CASRASEIYEQYF. DNA for the CDR3: TGTGCCAGCAGGGCTAGCGAAATATACGAGCAGTACTTC.

This clonotype came up a few times. The chain uses TRBV6-6 and TRBJ2-6; D remains unclear. The germline gives CDR1 MNHNY, CDR2 SVGAGI (reference sequence). This CDR3 region has 13 residues. The ends were cut back, 3 bases at V and 2 bases at J, with 2 bases in the middle. CDR3 amino acids: CASSYTGANVLTF. The CDR3 coding sequence is TGTGCCAGCAGTTATACTGGGGCCAACGTCCTGACTTTC.